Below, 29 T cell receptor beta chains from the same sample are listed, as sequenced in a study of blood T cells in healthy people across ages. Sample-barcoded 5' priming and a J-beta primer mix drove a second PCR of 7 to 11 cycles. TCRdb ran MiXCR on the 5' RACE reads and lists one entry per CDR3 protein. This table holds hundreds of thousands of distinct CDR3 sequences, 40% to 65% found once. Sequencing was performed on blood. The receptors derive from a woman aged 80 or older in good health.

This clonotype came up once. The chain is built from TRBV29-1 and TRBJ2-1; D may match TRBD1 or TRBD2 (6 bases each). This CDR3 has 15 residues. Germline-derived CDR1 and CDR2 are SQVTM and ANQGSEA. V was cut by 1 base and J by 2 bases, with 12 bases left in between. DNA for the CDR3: TGCAGCGTTGAAGGGGGGGCTCGAGCCTACAATGAGCAGTTCTTC. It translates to CSVEGGARAYNEQFF.

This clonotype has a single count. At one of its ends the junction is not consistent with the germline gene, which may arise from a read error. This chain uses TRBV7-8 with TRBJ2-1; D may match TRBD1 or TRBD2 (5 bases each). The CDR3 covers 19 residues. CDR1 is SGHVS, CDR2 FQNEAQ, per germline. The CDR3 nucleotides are TGTGCCAGCAGCCTCCTAGCCACGGGACGGGTGAGGACTTACAATGGGCAGTTCTTC. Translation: CASSLLATGRVRTYNGQFF.

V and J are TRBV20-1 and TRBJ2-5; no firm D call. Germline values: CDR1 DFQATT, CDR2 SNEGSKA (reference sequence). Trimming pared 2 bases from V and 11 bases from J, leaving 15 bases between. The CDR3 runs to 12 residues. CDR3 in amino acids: CSARHTESEQYF. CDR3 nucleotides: TGCAGTGCTAGACACACTGAAAGTGAGCAGTACTTC.

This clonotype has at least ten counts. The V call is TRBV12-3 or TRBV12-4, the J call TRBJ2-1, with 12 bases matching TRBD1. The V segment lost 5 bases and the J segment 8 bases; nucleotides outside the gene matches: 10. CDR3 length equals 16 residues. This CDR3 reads CASSRWGQGARDEQFF. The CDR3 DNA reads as TGTGCCAGCAGTCGCTGGGGACAGGGGGCCCGCGATGAGCAGTTCTTC.

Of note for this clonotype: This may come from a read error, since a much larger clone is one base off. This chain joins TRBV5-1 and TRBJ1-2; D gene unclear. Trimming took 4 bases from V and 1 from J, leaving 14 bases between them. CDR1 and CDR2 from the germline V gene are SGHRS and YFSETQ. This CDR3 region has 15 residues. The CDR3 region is CASSLSATVNYGYTF. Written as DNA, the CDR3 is TGCGCCAGCAGCCTCTCGGCAACCGTTAACTATGGCTACACCTTC. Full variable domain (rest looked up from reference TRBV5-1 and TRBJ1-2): KAGVTQTPRYLIKTRGQQVTLSCSPISGHRSVSWYQQTPGQGLQFLFEYFSETQRNKGNFPGRFSGRQFSNSRSEMNVSTLELGDSALYLCASSLSATVNYGYTFGSGTRLTVV.

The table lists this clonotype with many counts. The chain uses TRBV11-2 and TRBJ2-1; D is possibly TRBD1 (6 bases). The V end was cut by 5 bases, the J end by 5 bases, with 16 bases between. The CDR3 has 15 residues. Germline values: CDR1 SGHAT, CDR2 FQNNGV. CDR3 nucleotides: TGTGCCAGCAGCCCCCGGCGACAGGTCAACAATGAGCAGTTCTTC. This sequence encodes CASSPRRQVNNEQFF.

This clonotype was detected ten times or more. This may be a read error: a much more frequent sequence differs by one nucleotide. This CDR3 is CASSAPTGFKGYTF. The CDR3 bases are TGTGCCAGCAGTGCCCCGACAGGGTTTAAGGGCTACACCTTC. V gene TRBV6-5 combines with J gene TRBJ1-2; 7 bases are a match to TRBD1. The V and J ends lost 5 bases and 8 bases, in that order; junction bases with no gene match: 11. Germline V gene sequence: CDR1 MNHEY, CDR2 SVGAGI. The CDR3 loop spans 14 amino acids.

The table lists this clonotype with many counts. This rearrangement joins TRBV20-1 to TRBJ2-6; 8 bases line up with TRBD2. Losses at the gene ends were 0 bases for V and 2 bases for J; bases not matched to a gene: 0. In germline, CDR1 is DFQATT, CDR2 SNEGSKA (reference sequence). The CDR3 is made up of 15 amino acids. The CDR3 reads CSAREAGAGANVLTF. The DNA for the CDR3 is TGCAGTGCTAGAGAAGCGGGGGCTGGGGCCAACGTCCTGACTTTC.

The CDR3 DNA follows: TGCAGCGGGACCAGGCCTAGCGGGAGGGCCTTGGGGCAGTTCTTC. Translation: CSGTRPSGRALGQFF. The chain recombines TRBV29-1 with TRBJ2-1, with 12 positions matching TRBD2. In germline, CDR1 is SQVTM, CDR2 ANQGSEA. The CDR3 has 15 amino acids. V was pared by 7 bases and J by 12 bases, with 16 bases of the junction left unmatched.

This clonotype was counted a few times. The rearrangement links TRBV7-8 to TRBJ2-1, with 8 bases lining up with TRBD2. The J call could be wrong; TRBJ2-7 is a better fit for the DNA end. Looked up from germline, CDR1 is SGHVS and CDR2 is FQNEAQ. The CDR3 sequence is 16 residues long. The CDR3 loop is CASRDPGSGTYNEQYF. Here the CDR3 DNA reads TGTGCCAGCAGAGACCCGGGTAGCGGGACCTACAATGAGCAGTACTTC.

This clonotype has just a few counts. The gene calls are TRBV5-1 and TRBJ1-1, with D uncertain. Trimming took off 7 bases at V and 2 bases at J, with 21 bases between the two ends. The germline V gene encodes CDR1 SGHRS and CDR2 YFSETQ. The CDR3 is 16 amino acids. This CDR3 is CASWPRLAGSNTEAFF. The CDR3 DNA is TGCGCCAGCTGGCCGAGGTTGGCGGGCAGCAACACTGAAGCTTTCTTT.

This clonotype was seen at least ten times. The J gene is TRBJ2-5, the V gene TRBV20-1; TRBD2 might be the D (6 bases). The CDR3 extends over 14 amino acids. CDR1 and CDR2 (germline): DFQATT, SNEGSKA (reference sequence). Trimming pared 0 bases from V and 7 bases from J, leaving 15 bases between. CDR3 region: CSARDTVGRMTQYF. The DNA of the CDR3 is TGCAGTGCTAGAGACACGGTGGGGAGGATGACCCAGTACTTC.

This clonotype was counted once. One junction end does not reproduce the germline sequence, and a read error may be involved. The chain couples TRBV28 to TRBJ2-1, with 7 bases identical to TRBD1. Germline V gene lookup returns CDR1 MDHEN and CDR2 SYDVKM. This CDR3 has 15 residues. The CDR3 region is CASRNRDRPYNERFF. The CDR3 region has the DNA TGTGCCAGCAGGAACCGGGACAGACCTTACAATGAGCGGTTCTTC. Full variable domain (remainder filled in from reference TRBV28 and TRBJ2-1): DVKVTQSSRYLVKRTGEKVFLECVQDMDHENMFWYRQDPGLGLRLIYFSYDVKMKEKGDIPEGYSVSREKKERFSLILESASTNQTSMYLCASRNRDRPYNERFFGPGTRLTVL.

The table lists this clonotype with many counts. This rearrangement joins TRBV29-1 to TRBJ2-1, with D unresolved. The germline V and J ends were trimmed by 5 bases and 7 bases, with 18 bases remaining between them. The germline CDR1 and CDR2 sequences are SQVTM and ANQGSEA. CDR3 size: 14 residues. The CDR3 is CSVWLSGSPNEQFF. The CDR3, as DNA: TGCAGCGTTTGGTTGAGTGGGTCGCCGAATGAGCAGTTCTTC.

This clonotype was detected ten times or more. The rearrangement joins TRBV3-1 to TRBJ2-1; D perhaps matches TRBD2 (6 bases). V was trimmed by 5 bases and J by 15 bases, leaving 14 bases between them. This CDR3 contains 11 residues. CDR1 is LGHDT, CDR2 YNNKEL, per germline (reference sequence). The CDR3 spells CASSSGLALFF. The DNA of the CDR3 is TGTGCCAGCAGCTCGGGACTGGCTCTGTTCTTC.

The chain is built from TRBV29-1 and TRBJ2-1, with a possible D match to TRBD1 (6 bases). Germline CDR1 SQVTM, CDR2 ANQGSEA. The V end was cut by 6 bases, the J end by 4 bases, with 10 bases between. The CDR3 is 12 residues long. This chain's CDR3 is CSVVQGYNEQFF. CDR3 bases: TGCAGCGTCGTACAGGGATACAATGAGCAGTTCTTC.

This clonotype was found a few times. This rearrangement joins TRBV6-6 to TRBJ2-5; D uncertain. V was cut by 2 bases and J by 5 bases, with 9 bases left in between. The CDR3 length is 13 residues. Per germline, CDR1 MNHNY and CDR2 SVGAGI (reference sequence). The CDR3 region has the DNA TGTGCCAGCAGTTACGGGGTTTGGGAGACCCAGTACTTC. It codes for CASSYGVWETQYF.

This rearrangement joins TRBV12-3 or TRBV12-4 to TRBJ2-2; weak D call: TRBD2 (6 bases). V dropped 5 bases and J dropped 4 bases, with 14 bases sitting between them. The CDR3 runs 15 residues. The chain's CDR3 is CASSRGTLGTGELFF. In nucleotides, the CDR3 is TGTGCCAGCAGTCGCGGGACCCTGGGCACCGGGGAGCTGTTTTTT.

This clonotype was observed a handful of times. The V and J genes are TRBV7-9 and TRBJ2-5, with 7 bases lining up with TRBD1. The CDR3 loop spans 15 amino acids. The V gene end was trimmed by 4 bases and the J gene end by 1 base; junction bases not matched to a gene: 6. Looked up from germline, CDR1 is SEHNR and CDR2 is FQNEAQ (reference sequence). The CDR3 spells CASSWDRPFQETQYF. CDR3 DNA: TGTGCCAGCAGCTGGGACAGACCCTTCCAAGAGACCCAGTACTTC.

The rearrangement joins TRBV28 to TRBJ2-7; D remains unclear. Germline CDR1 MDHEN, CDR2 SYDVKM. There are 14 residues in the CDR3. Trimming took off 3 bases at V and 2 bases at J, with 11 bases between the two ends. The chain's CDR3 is CASSFGGRTYEQYF. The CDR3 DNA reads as TGTGCCAGCAGTTTCGGCGGACGCACCTACGAGCAGTACTTC. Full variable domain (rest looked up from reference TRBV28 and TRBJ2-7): DVKVTQSSRYLVKRTGEKVFLECVQDMDHENMFWYRQDPGLGLRLIYFSYDVKMKEKGDIPEGYSVSREKKERFSLILESASTNQTSMYLCASSFGGRTYEQYFGPGTRLTVT.

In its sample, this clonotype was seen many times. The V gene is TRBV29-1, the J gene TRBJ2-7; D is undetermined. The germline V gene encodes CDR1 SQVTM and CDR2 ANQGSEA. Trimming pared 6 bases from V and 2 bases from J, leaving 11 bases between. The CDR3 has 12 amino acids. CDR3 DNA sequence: TGCAGCGTGGGTTTTAGTCCCTACGAGCAGTACTTC. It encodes CSVGFSPYEQYF.

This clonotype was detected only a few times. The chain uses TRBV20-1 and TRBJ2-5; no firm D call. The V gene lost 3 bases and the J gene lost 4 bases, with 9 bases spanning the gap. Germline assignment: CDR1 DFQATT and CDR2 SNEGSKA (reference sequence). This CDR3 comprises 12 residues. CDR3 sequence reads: CSASSGGETQYF. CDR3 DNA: TGCAGTGCTAGCTCCGGCGGAGAGACCCAGTACTTC.

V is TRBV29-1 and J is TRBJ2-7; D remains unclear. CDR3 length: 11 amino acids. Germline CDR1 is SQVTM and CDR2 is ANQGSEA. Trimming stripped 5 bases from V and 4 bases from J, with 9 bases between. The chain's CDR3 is CSVLSSYEQYF. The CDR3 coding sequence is TGCAGCGTTTTGTCTTCGTACGAGCAGTACTTC.

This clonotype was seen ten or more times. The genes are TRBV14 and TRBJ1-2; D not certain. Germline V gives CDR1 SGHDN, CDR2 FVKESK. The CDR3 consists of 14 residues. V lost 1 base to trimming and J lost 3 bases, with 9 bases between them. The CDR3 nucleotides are TGTGCCAGCAGCCAAGTTCGGACGGACTATGGCTACACCTTC. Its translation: CASSQVRTDYGYTF.

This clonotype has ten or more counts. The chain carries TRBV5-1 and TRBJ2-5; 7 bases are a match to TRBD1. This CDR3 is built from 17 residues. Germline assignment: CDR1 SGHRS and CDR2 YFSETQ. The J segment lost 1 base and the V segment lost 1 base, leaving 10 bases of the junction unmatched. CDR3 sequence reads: CASSLWGQTNLQETQYF. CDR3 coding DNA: TGCGCCAGCAGCTTGTGGGGACAGACGAACCTCCAAGAGACCCAGTACTTC.

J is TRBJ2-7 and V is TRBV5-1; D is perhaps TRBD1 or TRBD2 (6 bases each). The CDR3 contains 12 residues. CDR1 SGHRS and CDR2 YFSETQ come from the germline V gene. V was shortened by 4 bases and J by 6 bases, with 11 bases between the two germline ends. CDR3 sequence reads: CASSVGGAEQYF. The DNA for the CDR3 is TGCGCCAGCAGCGTCGGGGGCGCCGAGCAGTACTTC.

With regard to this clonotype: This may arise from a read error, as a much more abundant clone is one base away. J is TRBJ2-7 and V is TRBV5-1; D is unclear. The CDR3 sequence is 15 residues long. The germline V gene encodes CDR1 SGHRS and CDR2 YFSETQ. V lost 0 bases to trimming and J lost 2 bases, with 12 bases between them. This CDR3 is CASSLDGRSTYEQYF. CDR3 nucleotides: TGCGCCAGCAGCTTGGACGGACGCTCTACCTACGAGCAGTACTTC.

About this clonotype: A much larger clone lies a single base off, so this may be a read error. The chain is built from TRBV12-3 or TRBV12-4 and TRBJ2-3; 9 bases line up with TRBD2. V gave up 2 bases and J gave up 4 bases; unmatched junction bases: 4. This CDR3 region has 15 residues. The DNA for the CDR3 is TGTGCCAGCAGTTTACTAGCGGGACTCGCAGATACGCAGTATTTT. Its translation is CASSLLAGLADTQYF.

CDR3 in amino acids: CSANPLLAGGPNYEQYF. CDR3 coding DNA: TGCAGTGCTAACCCTCTTTTAGCGGGAGGGCCTAACTACGAGCAGTACTTC. V gene TRBV20-1 combines with J gene TRBJ2-7; 11 nucleotides agree with TRBD2. Germline-derived CDR1 and CDR2 are DFQATT and SNEGSKA (reference sequence). This CDR3 has 17 residues. Trimming took 4 bases from V and 3 from J; bases not matched to a gene: 14.